The clone carrying this T cell receptor (beta chain) showed up just a few times. The record originates from a study of T cell responses to AZD1222 COVID-19 vaccine. Here immunoSEQ multiplex PCR was the method, and the copy in TCRdb shows in-frame clones only, minus some. Among 95,000 to 100,000 clones, 88% were seen once, and the ten largest hold 15% to 20%. The receptor was isolated from an adult who received the AZD1222 COVID-19 vaccine. Sequenced here: peripheral blood, sampled 28 days after the second AZD1222 dose.

The CDR3: CASNLGQVSYEQYF. In DNA form, the CDR3 reads TGTGCCAGCAACCTGGGACAGGTTTCCTACGAGCAGTACTTC. V and J are TRBV2 and TRBJ2-7; 8 nucleotides match TRBD1. The CDR3 runs to 14 residues. CDR1 and CDR2 from the germline V gene are SNHLY and FYNNEI. Trimming cost V 7 bases and J 1 base; bases outside gene matches: 6.